This TCR beta chain was sequenced in a study of blood T cell repertoires in COVID-19. This clone was counted a single time. Germline values: CDR1 ENHRY, CDR2 SYGVKD. V shed 8 bases and J 4 bases; nucleotides not matched to a gene: 9. The CDR3 is 14 residues long. Assay: immunoSEQ multiplex PCR; the TCRdb copy retains only in-frame clones and omits some. This sample has fewer than 250,000 clones; about four fifths occur once, and the top ten carry approximately 4%. The rearrangement uses TRBV10-3 and TRBJ2-5, with 8 nucleotides matching TRBD2. This TCR was sampled from a woman between 40 and 50 years old who had been exposed to COVID-19. Sequenced sample: PBMCs or T cells enriched from blood (not recorded which). CDR3 protein: CAISSGGGGETQYF. The CDR3, as DNA: TGTGCCATCTCCTCCGGGGGGGGTGGAGAGACCCAGTACTTC.